This entry describes one T cell receptor beta chain. No antigen is known for it. This entry comes from a study of T cell responses to AZD1222 COVID-19 vaccine. Study-wide findings and caveats: Two AZD1222 doses significantly raised spike-specific TCR breadth and depth over controls.

The CDR3 has 12 residues. Germline V CDR1 and CDR2: SGHDN, FVKESK. V lost 6 bases and J lost 7, with 12 bases in between. TCRdb keeps only in-frame clones here, not all; method: immunoSEQ multiplex PCR. The table shows some 130,000 clones, with approximately 90% occurring only once. Sequenced here: peripheral blood, sampled on day 0 of AZD1222 vaccination. The sequence was obtained from an adult in good health. The gene calls are TRBV14 and TRBJ1-1; D gene unclear. The CDR3 spells CASRQLAGEAFF. The CDR3 coding sequence is TGTGCCAGCAGACAACTTGCAGGTGAAGCTTTCTTT. Full variable domain (outside the CDR3, taken from reference TRBV14 and TRBJ1-1): EAGVTQFPSHSVIEKGQTVTLRCDPISGHDNLYWYRRVMGKEIKFLLHFVKESKQDESGMPNNRFLAERTGGTYSTLKVQPAELEDSGVYFCASRQLAGEAFFGQGTRLTVV.